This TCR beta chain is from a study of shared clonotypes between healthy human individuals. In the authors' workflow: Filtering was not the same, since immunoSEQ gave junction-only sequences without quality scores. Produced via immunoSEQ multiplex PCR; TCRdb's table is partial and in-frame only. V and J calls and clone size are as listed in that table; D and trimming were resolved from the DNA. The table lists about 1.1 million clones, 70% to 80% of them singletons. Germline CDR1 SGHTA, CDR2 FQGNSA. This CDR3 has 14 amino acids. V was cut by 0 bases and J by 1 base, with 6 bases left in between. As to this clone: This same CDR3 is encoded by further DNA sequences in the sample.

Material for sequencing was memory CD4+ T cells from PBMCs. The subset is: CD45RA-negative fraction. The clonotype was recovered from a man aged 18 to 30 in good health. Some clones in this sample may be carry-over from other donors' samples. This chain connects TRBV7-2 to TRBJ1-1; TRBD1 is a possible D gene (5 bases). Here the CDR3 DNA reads TGTGCCAGCAGCTTAGCGGGGACGAACACTGAAGCTTTCTTT. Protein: CASSLAGTNTEAFF. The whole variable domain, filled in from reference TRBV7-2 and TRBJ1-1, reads GAGVSQSPSNKVTEKGKDVELRCDPISGHTALYWYRQSLGQGLEFLIYFQGNSAPDKSGLPSDRFSAERTGGSVSTLTIQRTQQEDSAVYLCASSLAGTNTEAFFGQGTRLTVV.